Listed below are T cell receptor beta chains from one sample, sequenced in a study of shared clonotypes between healthy human individuals. The assay was immunoSEQ multiplex PCR, and TCRdb's table has in-frame clones only and misses some. The repertoire includes around 1.1 million clones, 70% to 85% of them detected once, and almost 0.9% sits in the top ten. Material: memory CD4+ T cells from PBMCs. These receptors all stem from a man aged 18 to 30 in good health. Some clones in this sample may be carry-over from other donors' samples. CDR3s include the opening cysteine and the closing phenylalanine or tryptophan. The D gene is left open where the match is weak. Clone size is stated in some rows and not others, as once, few, many or a class when expanded.

clone_size	d_call	v_call	j_call	cdr3_aa	cdr3_nt
NA	NA	TRBV28	TRBJ1-4	CAAGTRGNRREKLFF	TGTGCCGCCGGGACTCGGGGTAATCGTAGGGAAAAACTGTTTTTT
NA	NA	TRBV7-2	TRBJ2-7	CASSSYTGLGEQYF	TGTGCCAGCAGCTCCTATACAGGTCTGGGCGAGCAGTACTTC
NA	NA	TRBV27	TRBJ1-2	CASSFRDPRRGYTF	TGTGCCAGCAGTTTTAGGGACCCCCGGCGCGGCTACACCTTC
few	NA	TRBV28	TRBJ1-1	CASIGWENTEAFF	TGTGCCAGCATCGGGTGGGAGAACACTGAAGCTTTCTTT
few	TRBD2	TRBV5-6	TRBJ2-7	CASSPGLAGYKQYF	TGTGCCAGCAGCCCGGGACTAGCGGGGTACAAGCAGTACTTC
NA	TRBD1	TRBV30	TRBJ1-4	CASQGQLNEKLFF	TGTGCCTCCCAGGGACAGCTTAATGAAAAACTGTTTTTT
NA	NA	TRBV20-1	TRBJ2-5	CSTGEETQYF	TGCAGTACGGGGGAAGAGACCCAGTACTTC
NA	NA	TRBV5-1	TRBJ1-1	CASSLVRGAGTEAFF	TGCGCCAGCAGCTTGGTTCGGGGGGCCGGTACTGAAGCTTTCTTT
NA	NA	TRBV7-8	TRBJ1-2	CASSQRNPRGLLGYTF	TGTGCCAGCAGTCAACGTAACCCCAGGGGACTATTAGGCTACACCTTC
NA	TRBD2	TRBV7-9	TRBJ2-1	CASSGTSGRASEQFF	TGTGCCAGCAGCGGTACTAGCGGGAGGGCCTCTGAGCAGTTCTTC
NA	NA	TRBV5-4	TRBJ2-7	CASSSPLKYEQYF	TGTGCCAGCAGCTCCCCCTTGAAATACGAGCAGTACTTC
once	TRBD2	TRBV18	TRBJ2-3	CASSPNPSGSTDTQYF	TGTGCCAGCTCACCTAACCCTAGCGGGAGTACAGATACGCAGTATTTT
NA	NA	TRBV15	TRBJ2-1	CATAQGVAYNEQFF	TGTGCCACCGCACAGGGTGTAGCCTACAATGAGCAGTTCTTC
NA	NA	TRBV30	TRBJ2-1	CAWSTSTSGRQFF	TGTGCCTGGAGTACCTCGACTAGTGGAAGGCAGTTCTTC
few	TRBD2	TRBV5-4	TRBJ2-7	CASSTGTSRQYF	TGTGCCAGCAGCACCGGGACTAGCCGGCAGTACTTC
NA	TRBD1	TRBV5-4	TRBJ2-3	CASSLGQGGADTQYF	TGTGCCAGCAGCTTAGGACAGGGGGGGGCAGATACGCAGTATTTT
NA	NA	TRBV21-1	TRBJ2-7	CASSKVAGTYEQYF	TGTGCCAGCAGCAAAGTGGCGGGAACCTACGAGCAGTACTTC
NA	TRBD1	TRBV2	TRBJ1-5	CASSGTGGQPQHF	TGTGCCAGCAGCGGGACAGGGGGCCAGCCCCAGCATTTT
NA	NA	TRBV20-1	TRBJ2-3	CSASPGDTQYF	TGCAGTGCTAGTCCGGGGGATACGCAGTATTTT
once	TRBD2	TRBV5-1	TRBJ2-7	CASSHSGRANYEQYF	TGCGCCAGCAGCCATAGCGGGAGGGCTAACTACGAGCAGTACTTC
NA	TRBD1	TRBV28	TRBJ2-2	CASSFWDRGAGELFF	TGTGCCAGCAGTTTTTGGGACAGGGGAGCCGGGGAGCTGTTTTTT
few	TRBD1	TRBV23-1	TRBJ2-7	CASSLETGGPDEQYF	TGCGCCAGCAGTCTGGAGACAGGGGGCCCCGACGAGCAGTACTTC
NA	TRBD2	TRBV27	TRBJ2-1	CASSFRSGRAGEQFF	TGTGCCAGCAGTTTCAGGAGCGGGAGGGCTGGGGAGCAGTTCTTC
NA	NA	TRBV9	TRBJ1-4	CASSVFGSEGEKLFF	TGTGCCAGCAGCGTATTTGGGTCGGAAGGTGAAAAACTGTTTTTT
NA	NA	TRBV5-4	TRBJ1-5	CASSLAPQQPQHF	TGTGCCAGCAGCTTGGCCCCACAACAGCCCCAGCATTTT
NA	TRBD1	TRBV5-1	TRBJ1-1	CASSSRDRGTEAFF	TGCGCCAGCAGCTCCCGAGACAGGGGCACTGAAGCTTTCTTT
NA	TRBD2	TRBV10-3	TRBJ2-1	CAISARTSLNEQFF	TGTGCCATCAGTGCTCGGACTAGCTTAAATGAGCAGTTCTTC
NA	NA	TRBV5-1	TRBJ2-1	CASSRAEMDPMFF	TGCGCCAGCAGCCGGGCGGAAATGGACCCAATGTTCTTC
NA	NA	TRBV4-1	TRBJ1-5	CASSQDLTFHQPQHF	TGCGCCAGCAGCCAAGATCTCACATTTCATCAGCCCCAGCATTTT
NA	NA	TRBV6-6	TRBJ2-3	CASSYSAPTDTQYF	TGTGCCAGCAGCTATTCAGCCCCCACAGATACGCAGTATTTT
NA	TRBD2	TRBV29-1	TRBJ2-7	CSVGTSGRNEQYF	TGCAGCGTTGGGACTAGCGGGAGGAACGAGCAGTACTTC
NA	NA	TRBV5-1	TRBJ2-2	CASSLRDVTGELFF	TGCGCCAGCAGCCTCAGGGATGTCACCGGGGAGCTGTTTTTT
once	NA	TRBV28	TRBJ2-7	CASTAGSYEQYF	TGTGCCAGCACCGCGGGATCCTACGAGCAGTACTTC
NA	NA	TRBV23-1	TRBJ2-7	CASSRSEVTYEQYF	TGCGCCAGCAGTCGGTCAGAAGTGACCTACGAGCAGTACTTC
NA	NA	TRBV7-2	TRBJ1-3	CASSLVGTNSGNTIYF	TGTGCCAGCAGCTTAGTTGGCACCAACTCTGGAAACACCATATATTTT
NA	NA	TRBV7-8	TRBJ2-5	CASSLAGKETQYF	TGTGCCAGCAGCTTAGCTGGGAAGGAGACCCAGTACTTC
many	NA	TRBV9	TRBJ2-1	CASSPKGEQFF	TGTGCCAGCAGCCCAAAAGGTGAGCAGTTCTTC
NA	NA	TRBV15	TRBJ2-1	CATSIHTDEQFF	TGTGCCACCAGCATCCATACAGATGAGCAGTTCTTC
NA	NA	TRBV4-3	TRBJ1-3	CASSQDLRGDTVYF	TGCGCCAGCAGCCAAGATCTTCGGGGAGACACCGTATATTTT
few	NA	TRBV29-1	TRBJ1-1	CSVDGVPEAFF	TGCAGCGTGGATGGGGTCCCTGAAGCTTTCTTT
NA	TRBD1	TRBV7-2	TRBJ1-5	CASSLVGQGNQPQHF	TGTGCCAGCAGCCTCGTAGGACAGGGCAATCAGCCCCAGCATTTT
NA	NA	TRBV7-8	TRBJ2-5	CASSSQETQYF	TGTGCCAGCAGCTCCCAAGAGACCCAGTACTTC
NA	NA	TRBV7-3	TRBJ2-3	CASSLQGAWTDTQYF	TGTGCCAGCAGCTTACAGGGAGCTTGGACAGATACGCAGTATTTT
NA	NA	TRBV28	TRBJ1-5	CAGNRWRGSNQPQHF	TGTGCCGGAAACCGCTGGAGGGGTAGCAATCAGCCCCAGCATTTT
NA	NA	TRBV9	TRBJ1-3	CASSDGGGNGNTIYF	TGTGCCAGCAGCGACGGGGGAGGCAACGGAAACACCATATATTTT
NA	TRBD1	TRBV6-5	TRBJ2-7	CASRAGTGSYEQYF	TGTGCCAGCAGAGCCGGGACAGGGTCCTACGAGCAGTACTTC
NA	NA	TRBV6-5	TRBJ2-5	CASSPPSRRETQYF	TGTGCCAGCAGCCCCCCGTCCCGTAGAGAGACCCAGTACTTC
NA	NA	TRBV7-9	TRBJ2-2	CASRGDSPTGELFF	TGTGCCAGCAGAGGAGACAGCCCAACCGGGGAGCTGTTTTTT
NA	NA	TRBV11-2	TRBJ1-2	CASSYTGLYGYTF	TGTGCCAGCAGCTACACAGGGCTCTATGGCTACACCTTC
NA	NA	TRBV9	TRBJ2-5	CASSVAGVTEQETQYF	TGTGCCAGCAGCGTAGCAGGCGTCACAGAACAAGAGACCCAGTACTTC